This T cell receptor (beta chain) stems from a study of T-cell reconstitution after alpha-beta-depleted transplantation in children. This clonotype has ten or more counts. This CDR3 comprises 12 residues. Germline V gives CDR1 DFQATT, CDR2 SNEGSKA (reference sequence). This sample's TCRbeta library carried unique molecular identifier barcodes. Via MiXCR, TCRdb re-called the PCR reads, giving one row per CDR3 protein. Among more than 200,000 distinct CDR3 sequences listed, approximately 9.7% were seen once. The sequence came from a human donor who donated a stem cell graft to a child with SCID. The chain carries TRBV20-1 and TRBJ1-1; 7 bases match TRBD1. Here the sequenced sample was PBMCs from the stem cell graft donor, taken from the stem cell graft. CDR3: CSVGQVNTEAFF. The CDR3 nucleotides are TGCAGCGTTGGACAGGTGAACACTGAAGCTTTCTTT.